The present T cell receptor (beta chain) was sequenced within a study of blood T cell repertoires in COVID-19. Study-level information: Specimens from acute and convalescent COVID-19 originated in the United States, Italy and Spain. Sources were T cells, B-cell-depleted T cells, or PBMCs; the material itself was cDNA or gDNA.

Looked up from germline, CDR1 is SNHLY and CDR2 is FYNNEI. V gave up 5 bases and J gave up 7 bases; unmatched junction bases: 6. The CDR3 is 13 amino acids. Per the study methods: Quantification of nucleated cells was approximated via reference gene primer amplification. The assay was immunoSEQ multiplex PCR, and TCRdb's table has in-frame clones only and misses some. That table supplies the V and J calls and clone size; D and trimming were determined from the DNA. Of about 200,000 clones listed, just over 85% are singletons. The receptor comes from a man younger than 30 with active or convalescent COVID-19. Sequenced material: peripheral blood. The chain has TRBV2 and TRBJ1-1, with 8 nucleotides matching TRBD1. CDR3 sequence reads: CASSSTGGGEAFF. The CDR3 nucleotides are TGTGCCAGCAGTTCAACAGGGGGGGGTGAAGCTTTCTTT.